This T cell receptor beta chain was captured by sequencing in a study of blood T cells in healthy people across ages. With a J-beta primer mix and a sample-barcoded 5' primer, a second PCR ran about 7 to 11 cycles. MiXCR, applied by TCRdb to the 5' RACE reads, yields one record per CDR3 protein. The sample contains more than 800,000 distinct CDR3 sequences, 40% to 55% of which appear only once. Trimming removed 8 bases from V and 1 base from J, with 11 bases in between. CDR1 and CDR2 (germline): ENHRY, SYGVKD. CDR3 length: 13 amino acids. Total RNA was isolated from each sample in quantities of at least 5 micrograms.

This chain uses TRBV10-3 with TRBJ1-1; no clear D gene. The sample was blood. The receptor was derived from a woman aged 60 to 75 in good health. This CDR3 reads CAISGLANTEAFF. The CDR3 bases are TGTGCCATCTCAGGCTTAGCGAACACTGAAGCTTTCTTT.